This T cell receptor beta chain appears in the sequencing data of a study of cytomegalovirus exposure and HLA in healthy donors. V shed 7 bases, J shed 7 bases, and the junction held 5 bases outside the gene matches. The CDR3 runs to 14 residues. Germline CDR1 and CDR2: LNHDA and SQIVND (reference sequence). At collection, donors were nominally healthy, but unrecorded immune exposures were probable. In the PCR, 60 Vbeta and 13 Jbeta primers were used. Only in-frame clones appear in the TCRdb table, and some are missing; sequencing was by immunoSEQ multiplex PCR. The repertoire holds 150,000 to 200,000 clones, with roughly 85% as singletons.

This receptor was taken from a man aged 18 to 30 in good health and CMV-seropositive. Sequencing used PBMCs. This chain joins TRBV19 and TRBJ1-6; 9 bases agree with TRBD1. CDR3 sequence (DNA): TGTGCCAGTACCCCGGACAGGGGAAATTCACCCCTCCACTTT. It translates to CASTPDRGNSPLHF.